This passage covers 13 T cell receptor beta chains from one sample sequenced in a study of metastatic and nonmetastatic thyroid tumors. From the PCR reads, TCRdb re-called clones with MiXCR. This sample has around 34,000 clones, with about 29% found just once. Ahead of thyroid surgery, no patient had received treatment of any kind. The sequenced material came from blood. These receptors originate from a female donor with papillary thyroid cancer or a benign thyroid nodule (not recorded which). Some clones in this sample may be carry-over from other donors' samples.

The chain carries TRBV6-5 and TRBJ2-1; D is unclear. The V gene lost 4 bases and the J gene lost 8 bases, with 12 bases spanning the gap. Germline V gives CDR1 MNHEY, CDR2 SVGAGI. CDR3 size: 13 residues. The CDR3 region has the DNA TGTGCCAGCAGTTTCCCGCCGGAAGATGAGCAGTTCTTC. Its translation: CASSFPPEDEQFF.

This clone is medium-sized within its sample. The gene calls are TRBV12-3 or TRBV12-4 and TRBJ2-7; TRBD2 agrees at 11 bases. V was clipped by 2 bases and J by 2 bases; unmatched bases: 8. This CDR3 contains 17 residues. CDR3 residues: CASSLIGLAGGAYEQYF. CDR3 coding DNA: TGTGCCAGCAGTTTAATTGGGTTAGCGGGAGGGGCCTACGAGCAGTACTTC.

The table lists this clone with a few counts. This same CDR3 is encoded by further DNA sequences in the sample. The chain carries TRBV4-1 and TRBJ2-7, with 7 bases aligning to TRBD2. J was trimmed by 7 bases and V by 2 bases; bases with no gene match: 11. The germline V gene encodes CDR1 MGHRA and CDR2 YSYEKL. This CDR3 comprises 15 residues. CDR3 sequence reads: CASSQTPGPGREQYF. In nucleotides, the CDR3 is TGCGCCAGCAGCCAAACGCCGGGTCCCGGGAGGGAGCAGTACTTC.

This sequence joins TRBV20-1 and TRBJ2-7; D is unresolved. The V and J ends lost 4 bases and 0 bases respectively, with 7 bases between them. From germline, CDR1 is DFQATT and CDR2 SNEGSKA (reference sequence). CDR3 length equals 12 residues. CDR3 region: CSAMGSSYEQYF. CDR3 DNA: TGCAGTGCTATGGGTTCCTCCTACGAGCAGTACTTC.

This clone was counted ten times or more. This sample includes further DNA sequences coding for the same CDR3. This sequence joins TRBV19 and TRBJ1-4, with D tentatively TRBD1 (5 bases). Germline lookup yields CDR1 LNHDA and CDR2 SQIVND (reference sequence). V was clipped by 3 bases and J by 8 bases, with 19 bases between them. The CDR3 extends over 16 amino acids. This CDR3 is CASSIGSGVSDEKLFF. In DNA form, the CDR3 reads TGTGCCAGTAGTATTGGTTCGGGGGTATCGGACGAAAAACTGTTTTTT.

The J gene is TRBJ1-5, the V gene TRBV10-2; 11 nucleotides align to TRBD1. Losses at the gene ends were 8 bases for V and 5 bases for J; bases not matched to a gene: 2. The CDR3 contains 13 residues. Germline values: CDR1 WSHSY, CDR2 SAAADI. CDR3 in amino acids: CASVGQGDQPQHF. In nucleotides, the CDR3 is TGCGCCAGCGTGGGACAGGGGGATCAGCCCCAGCATTTT.

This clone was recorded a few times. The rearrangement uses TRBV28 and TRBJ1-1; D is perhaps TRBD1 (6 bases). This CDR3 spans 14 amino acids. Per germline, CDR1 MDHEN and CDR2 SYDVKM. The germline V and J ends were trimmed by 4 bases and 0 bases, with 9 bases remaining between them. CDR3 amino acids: CASSWDIVNTEAFF. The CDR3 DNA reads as TGTGCCAGCAGTTGGGACATCGTGAACACTGAAGCTTTCTTT. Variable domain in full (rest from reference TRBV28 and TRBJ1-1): DVKVTQSSRYLVKRTGEKVFLECVQDMDHENMFWYRQDPGLGLRLIYFSYDVKMKEKGDIPEGYSVSREKKERFSLILESASTNQTSMYLCASSWDIVNTEAFFGQGTRLTVV.

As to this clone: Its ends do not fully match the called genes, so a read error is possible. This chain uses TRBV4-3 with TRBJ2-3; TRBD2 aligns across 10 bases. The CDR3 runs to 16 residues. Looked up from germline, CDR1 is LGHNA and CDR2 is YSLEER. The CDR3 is CASSQGASGSTDTQYF. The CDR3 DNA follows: TGCGCCAGCAGCCAAGGGGCTAGCGGGAGCACAGATACTCAGTATTTT.

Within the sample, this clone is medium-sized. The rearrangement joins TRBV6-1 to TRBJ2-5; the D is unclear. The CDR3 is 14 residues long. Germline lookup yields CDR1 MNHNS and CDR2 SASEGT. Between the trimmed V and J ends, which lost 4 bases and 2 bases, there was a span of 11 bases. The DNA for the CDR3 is TGTGCCAGCAGTGGTGGCGATCCTCAAGAGACCCAGTACTTC. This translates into CASSGGDPQETQYF.

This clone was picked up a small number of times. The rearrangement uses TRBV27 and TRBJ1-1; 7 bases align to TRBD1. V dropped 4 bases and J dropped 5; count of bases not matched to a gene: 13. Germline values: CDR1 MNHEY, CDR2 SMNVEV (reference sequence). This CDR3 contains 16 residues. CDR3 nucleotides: TGTGCCAGCAGTTCCGGGACAGCCCTCTGTTTAACTGAAGCTTTCTTT. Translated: CASSSGTALCLTEAFF.

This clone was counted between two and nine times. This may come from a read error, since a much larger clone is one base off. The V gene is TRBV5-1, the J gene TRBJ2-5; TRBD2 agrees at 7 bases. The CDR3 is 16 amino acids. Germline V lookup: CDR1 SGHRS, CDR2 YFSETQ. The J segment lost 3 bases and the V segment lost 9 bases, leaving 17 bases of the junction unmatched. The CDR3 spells CATLLREGPVKETQYF. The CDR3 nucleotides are TGCGCCACCCTTTTGAGGGAGGGCCCAGTCAAAGAGACCCAGTACTTC. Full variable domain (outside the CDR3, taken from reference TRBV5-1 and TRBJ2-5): KAGVTQTPRYLIKTRGQQVTLSCSPISGHRSVSWYQQTPGQGLQFLFEYFSETQRNKGNFPGRFSGRQFSNSRSEMNVSTLELGDSALYLCATLLREGPVKETQYFGPGTRLLVL.

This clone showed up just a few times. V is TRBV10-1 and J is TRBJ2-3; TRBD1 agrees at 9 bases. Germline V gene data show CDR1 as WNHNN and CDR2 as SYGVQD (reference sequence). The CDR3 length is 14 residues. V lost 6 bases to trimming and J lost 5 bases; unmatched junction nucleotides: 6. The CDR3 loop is CASSLQGAKDTQYF. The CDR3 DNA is TGCGCCAGCAGCCTACAGGGGGCGAAAGATACGCAGTATTTT.

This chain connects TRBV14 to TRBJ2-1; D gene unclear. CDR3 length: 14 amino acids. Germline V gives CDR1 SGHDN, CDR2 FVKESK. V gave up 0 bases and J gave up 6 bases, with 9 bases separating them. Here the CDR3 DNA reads TGTGCCAGCAGCCAAGATTCAGGTCGCAATGAGCAGTTCTTC. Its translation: CASSQDSGRNEQFF.